This T cell receptor (beta chain) is from a study of T cell responses to AZD1222 COVID-19 vaccine. Using immunoSEQ multiplex PCR, the repertoire was profiled, and TCRdb retains in-frame clones only, with some absent. The repertoire holds around 150,000 clones, around nine tenths seen once, with approximately 5% in the top ten. Germline V gives CDR1 SGDLS, CDR2 YYNGEE. This CDR3 contains 17 residues. Trimming took off 0 bases at V and 4 bases at J, with 19 bases between the two ends. Notes on the study in general: None of the repertoires were sampled until the peak T cell response had passed. Targeting of unmutated variant regions was reportedly seen in nearly half of spike-specific TCRs.

Points on this clone: Antigen unknown.

This TCR came from an adult in good health. Here the sequenced sample was peripheral blood, taken on day 0 of AZD1222 vaccination. The chain joins TRBV9 to TRBJ1-2; D is possibly TRBD1 (5 bases). The CDR3 DNA sequence: TGTGCCAGCAGCGTAGAGGCAGGGCCCGATCCACCCTATGGCTACACCTTC. This sequence encodes CASSVEAGPDPPYGYTF.